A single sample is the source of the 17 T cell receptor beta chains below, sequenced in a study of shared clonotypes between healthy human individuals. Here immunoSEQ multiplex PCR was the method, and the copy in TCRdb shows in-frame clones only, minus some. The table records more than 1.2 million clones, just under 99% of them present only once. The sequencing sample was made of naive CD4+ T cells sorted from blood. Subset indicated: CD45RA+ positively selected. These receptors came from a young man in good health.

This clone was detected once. The chain's CDR3 is CASSLAPAKRELFF. The CDR3 DNA follows: TGTGCCAGCAGCTTAGCGCCGGCCAAGAGGGAGCTGTTTTTT. The chain recombines TRBV7-2 with TRBJ2-2, with D hard to call. The CDR3 runs to 14 residues. The germline V and J ends were trimmed by 0 bases and 9 bases, with 11 bases remaining between them. From germline, CDR1 is SGHTA and CDR2 FQGNSA. The full variable domain, completed using reference TRBV7-2 and TRBJ2-2, is GAGVSQSPSNKVTEKGKDVELRCDPISGHTALYWYRQSLGQGLEFLIYFQGNSAPDKSGLPSDRFSAERTGGSVSTLTIQRTQQEDSAVYLCASSLAPAKRELFFGEGSRLTVL.

The CDR3 nucleotides read TGTGCCAGCAACCCTTATAGCGTTCGGGCCGGGGAGCTGTTTTTT. Translated: CASNPYSVRAGELFF. The chain links TRBV6-1 to TRBJ2-2, with TRBD2 as a possible D gene (5 bases). The V gene lost 7 bases and the J gene lost 6 bases, with 18 bases spanning the gap. This CDR3 is built from 15 residues. Germline-derived CDR1 and CDR2 are MNHNS and SASEGT.

CDR3 sequence (DNA): TGTGCCAGCAGACCCCCCGGGACAGGGTCCTACGAGCAGTACTTC. It yields the protein CASRPPGTGSYEQYF. The chain has TRBV11-2 and TRBJ2-7; 9 nucleotides agree with TRBD1. The CDR3 has 15 residues. V shed 6 bases and J 1 base; nucleotides not matched to a gene: 7. The germline gives CDR1 SGHAT, CDR2 FQNNGV.

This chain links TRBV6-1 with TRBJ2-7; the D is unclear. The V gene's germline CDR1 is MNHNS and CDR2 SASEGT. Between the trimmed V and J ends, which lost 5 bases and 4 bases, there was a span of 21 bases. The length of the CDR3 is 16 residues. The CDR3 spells CASSKEKAAKGYEQYF. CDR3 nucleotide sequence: TGTGCCAGCAGTAAAGAAAAAGCAGCCAAAGGGTACGAGCAGTACTTC.

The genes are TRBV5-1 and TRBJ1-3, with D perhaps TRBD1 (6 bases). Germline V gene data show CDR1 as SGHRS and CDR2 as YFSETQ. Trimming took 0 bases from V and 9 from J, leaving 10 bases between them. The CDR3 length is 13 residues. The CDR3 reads CASSLEQGSTIYF. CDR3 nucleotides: TGCGCCAGCAGCTTGGAACAGGGTTCCACCATATATTTT.

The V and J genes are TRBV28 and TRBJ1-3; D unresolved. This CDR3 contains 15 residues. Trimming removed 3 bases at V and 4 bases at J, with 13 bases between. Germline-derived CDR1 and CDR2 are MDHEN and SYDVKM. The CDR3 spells CASSLLVGSGNTIYF. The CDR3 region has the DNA TGTGCCAGCAGTTTGTTGGTAGGTTCGGGAAACACCATATATTTT.

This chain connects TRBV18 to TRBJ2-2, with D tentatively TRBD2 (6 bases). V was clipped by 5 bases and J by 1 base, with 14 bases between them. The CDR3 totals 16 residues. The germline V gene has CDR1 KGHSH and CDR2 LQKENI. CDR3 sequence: CASSFSGLLNTGELFF. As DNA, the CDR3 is TGTGCCAGCTCATTTTCGGGACTTTTGAACACCGGGGAGCTGTTTTTT.

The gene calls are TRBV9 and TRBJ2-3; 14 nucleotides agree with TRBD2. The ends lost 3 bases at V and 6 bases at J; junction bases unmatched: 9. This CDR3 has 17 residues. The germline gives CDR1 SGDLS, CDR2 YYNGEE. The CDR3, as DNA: TGTGCCAGCAGCGAAACCGGGACTAGCGGGAGAAGTGATACGCAGTATTTT. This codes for CASSETGTSGRSDTQYF.

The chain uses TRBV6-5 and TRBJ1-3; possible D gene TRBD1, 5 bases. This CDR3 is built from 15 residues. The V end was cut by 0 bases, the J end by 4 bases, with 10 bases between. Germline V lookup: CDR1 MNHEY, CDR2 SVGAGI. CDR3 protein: CASSYSDIPGNTIYF. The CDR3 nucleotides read TGTGCCAGCAGTTACTCGGACATCCCGGGAAACACCATATATTTT.

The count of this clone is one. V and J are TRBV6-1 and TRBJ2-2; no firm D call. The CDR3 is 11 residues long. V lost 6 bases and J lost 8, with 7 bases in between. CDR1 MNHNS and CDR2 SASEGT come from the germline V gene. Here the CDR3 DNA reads TGTGCCAGCAGGGGATTGGGGGAGCTGTTTTTT. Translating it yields CASRGLGELFF.

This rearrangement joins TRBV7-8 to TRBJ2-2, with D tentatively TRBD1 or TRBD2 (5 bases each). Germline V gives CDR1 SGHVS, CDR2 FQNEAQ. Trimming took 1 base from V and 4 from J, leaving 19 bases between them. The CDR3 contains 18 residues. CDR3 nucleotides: TGTGCCAGCAGCTTAGGAGTTGGTACCAAGAGGGGCACCGGGGAGCTGTTTTTT. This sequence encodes CASSLGVGTKRGTGELFF. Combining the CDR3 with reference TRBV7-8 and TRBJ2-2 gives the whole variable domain GAGVSQSPRYKVAKRGQDVALRCDPISGHVSLFWYQQALGQGPEFLTYFQNEAQLDKSGLPSDRFFAERPEGSVSTLKIQRTQQEDSAVYLCASSLGVGTKRGTGELFFGEGSRLTVL.

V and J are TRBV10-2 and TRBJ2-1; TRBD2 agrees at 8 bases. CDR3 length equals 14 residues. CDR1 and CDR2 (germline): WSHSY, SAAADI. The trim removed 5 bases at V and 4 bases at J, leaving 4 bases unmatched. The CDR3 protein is CASSLREGYNEQFF. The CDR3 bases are TGCGCCAGCAGTCTACGGGAGGGTTACAATGAGCAGTTCTTC.

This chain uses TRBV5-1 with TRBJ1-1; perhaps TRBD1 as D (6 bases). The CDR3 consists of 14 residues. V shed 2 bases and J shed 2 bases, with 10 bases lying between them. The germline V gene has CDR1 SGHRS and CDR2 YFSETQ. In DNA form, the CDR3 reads TGCGCCAGCAGCTTCCTGACAGGTAACACTGAAGCTTTCTTT. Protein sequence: CASSFLTGNTEAFF.

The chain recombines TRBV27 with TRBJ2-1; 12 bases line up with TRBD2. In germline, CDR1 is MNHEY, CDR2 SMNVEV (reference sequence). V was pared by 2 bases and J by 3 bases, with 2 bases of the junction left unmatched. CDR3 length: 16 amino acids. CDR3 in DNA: TGTGCCAGCAGTTTAAAACTAGCGGGAGGCTACAATGAGCAGTTCTTC. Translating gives CASSLKLAGGYNEQFF.

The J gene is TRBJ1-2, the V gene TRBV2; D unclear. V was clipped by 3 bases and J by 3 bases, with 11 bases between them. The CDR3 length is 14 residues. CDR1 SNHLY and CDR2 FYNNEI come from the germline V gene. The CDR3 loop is CASSDSSPYYGYTF. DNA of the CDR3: TGTGCCAGCAGTGATTCCTCGCCGTACTATGGCTACACCTTC. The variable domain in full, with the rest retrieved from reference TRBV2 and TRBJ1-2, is EPEVTQTPSHQVTQMGQEVILRCVPISNHLYFYWYRQILGQKVEFLVSFYNNEISEKSEIFDDQFSVERPDGSNFTLKIRSTKLEDSAMYFCASSDSSPYYGYTFGSGTRLTVV.

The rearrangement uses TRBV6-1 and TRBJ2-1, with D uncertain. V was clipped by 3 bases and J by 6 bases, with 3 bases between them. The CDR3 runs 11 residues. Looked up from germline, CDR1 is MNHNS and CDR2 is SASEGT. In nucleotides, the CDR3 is TGTGCCAGCAGTGATTTCAATGAGCAGTTCTTC. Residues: CASSDFNEQFF.

The CDR3 reads CASSFGLAGGENEQFF. CDR3 nucleotide sequence: TGTGCCAGCAGCTTTGGACTAGCGGGAGGGGAGAATGAGCAGTTCTTC. The chain employs TRBV7-2 and TRBJ2-1; 15 bases fit TRBD2. The CDR3 sequence is 16 residues long. Germline lookup yields CDR1 SGHTA and CDR2 FQGNSA. V lost 3 bases and J lost 7; bases outside the gene matches: 4.